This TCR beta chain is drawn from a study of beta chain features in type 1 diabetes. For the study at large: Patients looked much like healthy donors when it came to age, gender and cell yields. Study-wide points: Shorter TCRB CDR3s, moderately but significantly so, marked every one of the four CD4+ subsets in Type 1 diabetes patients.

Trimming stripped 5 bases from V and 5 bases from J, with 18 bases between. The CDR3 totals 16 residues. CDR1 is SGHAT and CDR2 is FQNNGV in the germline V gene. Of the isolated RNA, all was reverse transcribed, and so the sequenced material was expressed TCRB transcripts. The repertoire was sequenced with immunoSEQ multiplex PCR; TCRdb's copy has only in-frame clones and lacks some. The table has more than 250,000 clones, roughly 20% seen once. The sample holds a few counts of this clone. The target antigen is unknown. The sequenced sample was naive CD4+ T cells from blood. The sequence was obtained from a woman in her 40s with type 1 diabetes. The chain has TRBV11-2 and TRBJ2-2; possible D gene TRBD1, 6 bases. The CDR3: CASSPLRTETTGELFF. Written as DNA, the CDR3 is TGTGCCAGCAGCCCCCTCAGGACAGAGACTACCGGGGAGCTGTTTTTT. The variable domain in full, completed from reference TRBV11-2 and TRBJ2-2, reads EAGVAQSPRYKIIEKRQSVAFWCNPISGHATLYWYQQILGQGPKLLIQFQNNGVVDDSQLPKDRFSAERLKGVDSTLKIQPAKLEDSAVYLCASSPLRTETTGELFFGEGSRLTVL.